Presented here are 32 T cell receptor beta chains from one specimen sequenced in a study of CD8 T cells in ankylosing spondylitis. Study observations and caveats: A TCR beta motif made of under 10 highly homologous variants seemed typical of ankylosing spondylitis blood.

No antigen is known for these receptors. Via MiXCR, TCRdb re-called the 5' RACE reads, giving one row per CDR3 protein. The sample holds some 240,000 distinct CDR3 sequences, 7% to 8% seen once. The sequenced sample consisted of blood, either unsorted or a sorted T cell fraction (not recorded which). All receptors derive from a male donor with ankylosing spondylitis.

The sample holds many counts of this clonotype. The chain has TRBV7-9 and TRBJ2-7; 9 nucleotides line up with TRBD1. CDR3 length: 14 amino acids. Germline assignment: CDR1 SEHNR and CDR2 FQNEAQ (reference sequence). V lost 5 bases to trimming and J lost 5 bases; unmatched junction nucleotides: 7. Written as DNA, the CDR3 is TGTGCCAGCAGCCACCGGGACAGGGCCAACGAGCAGTACTTC. It encodes CASSHRDRANEQYF.

The table lists this clonotype with many counts. V and J are TRBV28 and TRBJ2-7; no firm D call. CDR1 is MDHEN and CDR2 is SYDVKM in the germline V gene. The CDR3 totals 12 residues. Trimming took off 3 bases at V and 2 bases at J, with 5 bases between the two ends. The CDR3 DNA follows: TGTGCCAGCAGTTTTTCGCCCTACGAGCAGTACTTC. Amino acids: CASSFSPYEQYF. Based on the CDR3 plus reference TRBV28 and TRBJ2-7, the full variable domain is DVKVTQSSRYLVKRTGEKVFLECVQDMDHENMFWYRQDPGLGLRLIYFSYDVKMKEKGDIPEGYSVSREKKERFSLILESASTNQTSMYLCASSFSPYEQYFGPGTRLTVT.

The CDR3, as DNA: TGCGCCAGCAGCCCCCGGGACAGGGAGCTAGAAGAGCAGTACTTC. Its protein is CASSPRDRELEEQYF. This chain links TRBV5-1 with TRBJ2-7; 9 nucleotides align to TRBD1. The CDR3 has 15 amino acids. In germline, CDR1 is SGHRS, CDR2 YFSETQ. With V trimmed by 4 bases and J by 7 bases, 12 bases remained unmatched.

The chain carries TRBV11-2 and TRBJ1-1; no reliable D call. The CDR3 spans 11 residues. Looked up from germline, CDR1 is SGHAT and CDR2 is FQNNGV. V was clipped by 1 base and J by 4 bases, with 1 base between them. The CDR3 loop reads CASSLATEAFF. In nucleotides, the CDR3 is TGTGCCAGCAGCTTAGCCACTGAAGCTTTCTTT.

This clonotype has more than one count but fewer than ten. The CDR3 nucleotides read TGTGCCAGCAGTTACTCGAGGGCAGGGGGCACGTACGAGCAGTACTTC. Encoded protein: CASSYSRAGGTYEQYF. This rearrangement joins TRBV6-5 to TRBJ2-7; 8 nucleotides agree with TRBD1. V dropped 0 bases and J dropped 4; count of bases not matched to a gene: 8. Germline lookup yields CDR1 MNHEY and CDR2 SVGAGI. The length of the CDR3 is 16 residues.

This chain joins TRBV7-2 and TRBJ2-1; TRBD2 agrees at 11 bases. CDR1 and CDR2 from the germline V gene are SGHTA and FQGNSA. J lost 2 bases, V lost 3 bases, and 6 bases had no gene match. This CDR3 has 17 amino acids. CDR3 bases: TGTGCCAGCAGCTTTACTAGCGGGAGTCGACCCTACAATGAGCAGTTCTTC. Amino acid sequence: CASSFTSGSRPYNEQFF.

This clonotype was picked up many times. The CDR3 coding sequence is TGTGCCAGCAGGCCGACCGGGACCTACACTGAAGCTTTCTTT. Protein sequence: CASRPTGTYTEAFF. The rearrangement joins TRBV27 to TRBJ1-1; D perhaps matches TRBD1 (5 bases). Deletions cut 6 bases from V and 3 bases from J, with 14 bases between. CDR3 size: 14 residues. CDR1 is MNHEY and CDR2 is SMNVEV in the germline V gene (reference sequence).

The chain uses TRBV5-6 and TRBJ1-2; possibly TRBD1 for D (6 bases). Germline values: CDR1 SGHDT, CDR2 YYEEEE. V was cut by 7 bases and J by 3 bases, with 22 bases left in between. The CDR3 is 16 amino acids. CDR3 loop: CASVKRVGGADYGYTF. DNA of the CDR3: TGTGCCAGCGTTAAACGGGTGGGGGGCGCGGACTATGGCTACACCTTC.

Many counts were recorded for this clonotype. The rearrangement links TRBV7-2 to TRBJ2-7; weak D call: TRBD2 (5 bases). This CDR3 comprises 14 residues. The germline V gene encodes CDR1 SGHTA and CDR2 FQGNSA. Trimming took 5 bases from V and 3 from J, leaving 14 bases between them. CDR3 DNA sequence: TGTGCCAGCAGCGCGAGCGGAACCTTCTACGAGCAGTACTTC. It yields the protein CASSASGTFYEQYF.

This clonotype was detected ten times or more. The chain uses TRBV2 and TRBJ1-4, with TRBD1 matching over 8 bases. The CDR3 extends over 14 amino acids. The germline V gene has CDR1 SNHLY and CDR2 FYNNEI. V lost 6 bases and J lost 5; bases outside the gene matches: 5. The CDR3, as DNA: TGTGCCAGCAGGACAGGGGCAGGGAATGAAAAACTGTTTTTT. This codes for CASRTGAGNEKLFF.

The table lists this clonotype with many counts. The chain carries TRBV9 and TRBJ1-6; TRBD1 might be the D (5 bases). Trimming took off 0 bases at V and 7 bases at J, with 11 bases between the two ends. CDR1 is SGDLS and CDR2 is YYNGEE in the germline V gene. The CDR3 loop spans 15 amino acids. The CDR3 DNA reads TGTGCCAGCAGCGTAGGCGGGACGGTGAATTCACCCCTCCACTTT. This sequence encodes CASSVGGTVNSPLHF.

This clonotype occurred many times. The V gene is TRBV20-1, the J gene TRBJ1-5; possibly TRBD1 for D (5 bases). Trimming removed 4 bases at V and 0 bases at J, with 10 bases between. The CDR3 length is 14 residues. Germline V lookup: CDR1 DFQATT, CDR2 SNEGSKA (reference sequence). The DNA of the CDR3 is TGCAGTGCTATTGCCGACAGTAGCAATCAGCCCCAGCATTTT. It is translated as CSAIADSSNQPQHF.

Of note for this clonotype: This may come from a read error, since a much larger clone is one base off. The chain combines TRBV28 with TRBJ1-1; no clear D gene. Germline V gene lookup returns CDR1 MDHEN and CDR2 SYDVKM. The CDR3 length is 15 residues. The CDR3 region has the DNA TGTGCCAGCAGTCCATACAGCTTGATGAACACTGACGCTTTCTTT. Translating it yields CASSPYSLMNTDAFF.

At least ten counts were recorded for this clonotype. The J gene is TRBJ2-7, the V gene TRBV14, with D tentatively TRBD1 (6 bases). The germline V gene has CDR1 SGHDN and CDR2 FVKESK. CDR3 length: 14 residues. V shed 1 base and J shed 0 bases, with 7 bases lying between them. The DNA for the CDR3 is TGTGCCAGCAGCCAAGGACAGGTCTCCTACGAGCAGTACTTC. Protein: CASSQGQVSYEQYF.

This clonotype came up many times. V gene TRBV28 combines with J gene TRBJ1-4; D remains unclear. CDR1 MDHEN and CDR2 SYDVKM come from the germline V gene. The CDR3 contains 15 residues. The V and J ends lost 7 bases and 7 bases respectively, with 19 bases between them. The CDR3 sequence is CASTTRESTGEKLFF. The DNA of the CDR3 is TGTGCCAGCACCACACGAGAGAGTACCGGTGAAAAACTGTTTTTT.

This clonotype was picked up many times. The chain combines TRBV9 with TRBJ2-7; D not certain. V was shortened by 0 bases and J by 3 bases, with 10 bases between the two germline ends. Germline V gene sequence: CDR1 SGDLS, CDR2 YYNGEE. The CDR3 has 14 amino acids. CDR3 loop: CASSVEQRDYEQYF. The CDR3 DNA reads as TGTGCCAGCAGCGTAGAACAGCGAGACTACGAGCAGTACTTC.

This clonotype occurred many times. The chain links TRBV4-1 to TRBJ2-5, with 7 bases fitting TRBD2. The CDR3 extends over 15 amino acids. CDR1 MGHRA and CDR2 YSYEKL come from the germline V gene. The V and J ends lost 5 bases and 1 base, in that order; junction bases with no gene match: 7. The CDR3 nucleotides read TGCGCCAGCAGCTTCCGACTAGCCCGCCAAGAGACCCAGTACTTC. Protein sequence: CASSFRLARQETQYF.

In this sample, this clonotype turned up many times. The chain links TRBV6-2 or TRBV6-3 to TRBJ2-3; D call uncertain. Looked up from germline, CDR1 is MNHEY and CDR2 is SVGEGT. This CDR3 contains 14 residues. V lost 2 bases, J lost 3 bases, and 9 bases lay in between. The DNA for the CDR3 is TGTGCCAGCAGTTACGTAACACAGACAGATACGCAGTATTTT. Translated, it gives CASSYVTQTDTQYF.

This clonotype was detected many times. The V and J genes are TRBV4-3 and TRBJ2-1; TRBD2 agrees at 15 bases. With V trimmed by 4 bases and J by 3 bases, 7 bases remained unmatched. This CDR3 is built from 18 residues. CDR1 LGHNA and CDR2 YSLEER come from the germline V gene. CDR3 sequence: CASSLWTSGGAYYNEQFF. The CDR3 DNA is TGCGCCAGCAGCCTGTGGACTAGCGGGGGGGCCTACTACAATGAGCAGTTCTTC.

The chain joins TRBV29-1 to TRBJ2-1; 8 bases are a match to TRBD2. V lost 6 bases, J lost 2 bases, and 6 bases stayed unmatched. The V gene's germline CDR1 is SQVTM and CDR2 ANQGSEA. The CDR3 totals 14 residues. CDR3 amino acids: CSVRSGGAYNEQFF. The DNA for the CDR3 is TGCAGCGTAAGGAGCGGGGGAGCCTACAATGAGCAGTTCTTC.

This clonotype was found many times. The chain has TRBV7-2 and TRBJ2-1, with D hard to call. CDR1 and CDR2 from the germline V gene are SGHTA and FQGNSA. Trimming pared 4 bases from V and 3 bases from J, leaving 13 bases between. The CDR3 is made up of 15 amino acids. The CDR3: CASSSRMSHYNEQFF. The CDR3 DNA reads TGTGCCAGCAGCTCGAGGATGTCCCACTACAATGAGCAGTTCTTC.

In this sample, this clonotype turned up many times. This rearrangement joins TRBV27 to TRBJ1-5; D gene uncertain. The CDR3 totals 15 residues. In germline, CDR1 is MNHEY, CDR2 SMNVEV (reference sequence). The V gene lost 3 bases and the J gene lost 1 base, with 10 bases spanning the gap. In nucleotides, the CDR3 is TGTGCCAGCAGTTTGGAAGTCGGGAGCAATCAGCCCCAGCATTTT. Encoded protein: CASSLEVGSNQPQHF.

This clonotype was picked up many times. V gene TRBV20-1 combines with J gene TRBJ1-5; 7 bases fit TRBD1. This CDR3 is 15 amino acids long. Germline values: CDR1 DFQATT, CDR2 SNEGSKA (reference sequence). The V and J ends lost 0 bases and 3 bases, in that order; junction bases with no gene match: 5. CDR3 amino acids: CSAREGQKINQPQHF. The CDR3 DNA sequence: TGCAGTGCTAGAGAGGGACAGAAAATCAATCAGCCCCAGCATTTT.

This clonotype was counted at least ten times. The chain uses TRBV12-3 or TRBV12-4 and TRBJ1-2, with 7 bases aligning to TRBD1. With 6 bases clipped from V and 4 bases from J, the junction kept 2 bases outside the gene matches. The CDR3 covers 12 residues. The CDR3 protein is CASSGTVYGYTF. The CDR3 coding sequence is TGTGCCAGCAGCGGGACAGTCTATGGCTACACCTTC.

Ten or more counts support this clonotype. The chain carries TRBV20-1 and TRBJ1-4; D is possibly TRBD1 (6 bases). V was cut by 5 bases and J by 10 bases, with 17 bases left in between. CDR3 length: 13 residues. Germline V gene sequence: CDR1 DFQATT, CDR2 SNEGSKA (reference sequence). As DNA, the CDR3 is TGCAGTGCTGAAACAGGGCGGAGAGGAAAACTGTTTTTT. Amino acid sequence: CSAETGRRGKLFF.

The chain combines TRBV4-1 with TRBJ1-1; TRBD1 agrees at 7 bases. The CDR3 extends over 15 amino acids. The V gene's germline CDR1 is MGHRA and CDR2 YSYEKL. V shed 7 bases, J shed 0 bases, and the junction held 8 bases outside the gene matches. CDR3 nucleotides: TGCGCCAGCAAGGGTGAGGGGGCGATGAACACTGAAGCTTTCTTT. This encodes CASKGEGAMNTEAFF.

This clonotype was found many times. This chain links TRBV5-6 with TRBJ1-5, with D tentatively TRBD1 (6 bases). CDR1 and CDR2 from the germline V gene are SGHDT and YYEEEE. The CDR3 length is 14 residues. The V end was cut by 2 bases, the J end by 1 base, with 7 bases between. The CDR3 DNA sequence: TGTGCCAGCAGCTTACAGGGAAGCAATCAGCCCCAGCATTTT. This encodes CASSLQGSNQPQHF.

This clonotype was counted many times. The chain combines TRBV5-1 with TRBJ1-1; weak D call: TRBD1 (5 bases). Germline V CDR1 and CDR2: SGHRS, YFSETQ. Deletions cut 5 bases from V and 4 bases from J, with 12 bases between. The CDR3 contains 13 residues. The CDR3 bases are TGCGCCAGCAGACCGAGTGGGGGCACTGAAGCTTTCTTT. It is translated as CASRPSGGTEAFF.

This chain joins TRBV7-9 and TRBJ2-5, with 8 nucleotides matching TRBD1. J was trimmed by 3 bases and V by 5 bases; bases with no gene match: 5. The CDR3 loop spans 14 amino acids. CDR1 and CDR2 from the germline V gene are SEHNR and FQNEAQ (reference sequence). CDR3 sequence: CASSPRDRKETQYF. The CDR3 bases are TGTGCCAGCAGCCCCCGGGACAGGAAAGAGACCCAGTACTTC.

The chain links TRBV6-2 or TRBV6-3 to TRBJ2-7; no clear D gene. The CDR3 extends over 15 amino acids. Germline V gives CDR1 MNHEY, CDR2 SVGEGT. The V and J ends lost 2 bases and 0 bases respectively, with 11 bases between them. CDR3 DNA: TGTGCCAGCAGTTACATGGGGATCCTCTCCTACGAGCAGTACTTC. Translation: CASSYMGILSYEQYF.

This clonotype has a count of ten or more. The chain recombines TRBV10-3 with TRBJ2-5, with a possible D match to TRBD2 (6 bases). V was pared by 3 bases and J by 5 bases, with 10 bases between. Germline CDR1 reads ENHRY; CDR2 reads SYGVKD. The CDR3 loop spans 13 amino acids. CDR3 residues: CAISEHREETQYF. Here the CDR3 DNA reads TGTGCCATCAGTGAACACCGGGAGGAGACCCAGTACTTC.

In this sample, this clonotype turned up a few times. The rearrangement joins TRBV9 to TRBJ1-4; TRBD1 is a possible D gene (5 bases). Germline V gives CDR1 SGDLS, CDR2 YYNGEE. V lost 3 bases and J lost 8, with 17 bases in between. The CDR3 is 15 amino acids. The CDR3 here is CASSAAGALQEKLFF. The DNA of the CDR3 is TGTGCCAGCAGCGCTGCTGGGGCTCTCCAGGAAAAACTGTTTTTT. Complete variable domain (other parts from reference TRBV9 and TRBJ1-4): DSGVTQTPKHLITATGQRVTLRCSPRSGDLSVYWYQQSLDQGLQFLIQYYNGEERAKGNILERFSAQQFPDLHSELNLSSLELGDSALYFCASSAAGALQEKLFFGSGTQLSVL.